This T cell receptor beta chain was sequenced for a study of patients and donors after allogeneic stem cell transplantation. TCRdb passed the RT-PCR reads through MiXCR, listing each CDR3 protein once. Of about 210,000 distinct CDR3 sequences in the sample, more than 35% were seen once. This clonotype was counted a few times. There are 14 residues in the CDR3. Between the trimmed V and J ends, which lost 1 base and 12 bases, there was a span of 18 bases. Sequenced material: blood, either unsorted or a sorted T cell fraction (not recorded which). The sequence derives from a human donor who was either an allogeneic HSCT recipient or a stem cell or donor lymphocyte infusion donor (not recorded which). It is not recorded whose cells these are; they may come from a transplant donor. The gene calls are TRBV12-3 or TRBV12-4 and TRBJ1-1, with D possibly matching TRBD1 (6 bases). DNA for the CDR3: TGTGCCAGCAGTTTAGGCCCAGGGTACACAGGGTCTTTCTTT. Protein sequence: CASSLGPGYTGSFF.